This T cell receptor beta chain is drawn from a study of shared clonotypes between healthy human individuals. Findings of the study overall: The donor pool, a small one, limited the genetic and exposure-history diversity represented.

About this clone itself: The antigen is undetermined.

Measured with immunoSEQ multiplex PCR; TCRdb has only the in-frame clones, and not every one. The data show more than 400,000 clones, with around 80% seen just once and more than 10% held by the top ten. Trimming took 0 bases from V and 5 from J, leaving 13 bases between them. The CDR3 is made up of 15 amino acids. Germline CDR1 is SGHTA and CDR2 is FQGNSA. Sequencing input: PBMCs. This chain joins TRBV7-2 and TRBJ1-1, with D possibly being TRBD1 (5 bases). This clonotype was obtained from a woman aged 40 to 50 in good health. Some clones in this sample may be carry-over from other donors' samples. Written as DNA, the CDR3 is TGTGCCAGCAGCTTAGCGTGGGGCGTTTTTACTGAAGCTTTCTTT. Translating it yields CASSLAWGVFTEAFF.